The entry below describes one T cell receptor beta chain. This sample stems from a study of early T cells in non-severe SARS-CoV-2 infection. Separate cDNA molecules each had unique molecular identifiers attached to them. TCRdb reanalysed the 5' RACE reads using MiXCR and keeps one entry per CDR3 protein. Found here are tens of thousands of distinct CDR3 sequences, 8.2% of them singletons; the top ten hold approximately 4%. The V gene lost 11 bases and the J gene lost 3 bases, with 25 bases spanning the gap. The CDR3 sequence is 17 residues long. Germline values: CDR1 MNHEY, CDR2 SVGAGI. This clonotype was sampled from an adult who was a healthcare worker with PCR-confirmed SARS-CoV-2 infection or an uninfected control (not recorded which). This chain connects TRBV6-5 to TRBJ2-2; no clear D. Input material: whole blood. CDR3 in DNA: TGTGCCGCTGACCCCGACCGTGTGGGTCCCTACACCGGGGAGCTGTTTTTT. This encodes CAADPDRVGPYTGELFF.